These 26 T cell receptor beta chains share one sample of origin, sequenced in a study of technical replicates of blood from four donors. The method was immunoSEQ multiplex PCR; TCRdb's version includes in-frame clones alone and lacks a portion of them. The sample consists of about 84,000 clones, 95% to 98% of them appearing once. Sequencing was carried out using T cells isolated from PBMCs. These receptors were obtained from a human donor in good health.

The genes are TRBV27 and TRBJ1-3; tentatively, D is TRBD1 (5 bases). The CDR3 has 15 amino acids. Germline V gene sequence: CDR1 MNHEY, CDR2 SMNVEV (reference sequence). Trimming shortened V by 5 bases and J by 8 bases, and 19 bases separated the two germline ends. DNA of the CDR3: TGTGCCAGCAGTAGCAGGGTGGGCAAAAGGGACACCATATATTTT. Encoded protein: CASSSRVGKRDTIYF.

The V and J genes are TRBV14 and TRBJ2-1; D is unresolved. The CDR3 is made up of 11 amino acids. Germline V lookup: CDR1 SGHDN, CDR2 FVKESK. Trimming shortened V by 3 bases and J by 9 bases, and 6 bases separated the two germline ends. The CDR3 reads CASSHSVEQFF. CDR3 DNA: TGTGCCAGCAGCCATTCAGTTGAGCAGTTCTTC.

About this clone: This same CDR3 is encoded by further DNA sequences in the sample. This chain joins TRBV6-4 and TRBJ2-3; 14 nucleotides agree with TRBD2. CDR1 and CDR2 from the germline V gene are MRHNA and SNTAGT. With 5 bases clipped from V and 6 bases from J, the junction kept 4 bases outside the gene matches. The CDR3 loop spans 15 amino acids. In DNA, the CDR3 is TGTGCCAGCAGTCGGACTAGCGGGGGGTCGGATACGCAGTATTTT. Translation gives CASSRTSGGSDTQYF.

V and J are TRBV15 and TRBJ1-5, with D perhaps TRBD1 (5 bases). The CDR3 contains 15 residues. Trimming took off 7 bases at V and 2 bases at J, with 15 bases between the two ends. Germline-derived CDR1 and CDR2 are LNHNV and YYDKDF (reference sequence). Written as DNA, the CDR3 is TGTGCCACCACGGGTACGGGGGGAGGCAATCAGCCCCAGCATTTT. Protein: CATTGTGGGNQPQHF.

CDR3 DNA sequence: TGTGCCAGCAGCGTCGGACCCGGGACAGCGTATCCCAACGAGCTAGGAAACACCATATATTTT. Its protein product is CASSVGPGTAYPNELGNTIYF. The chain recombines TRBV9 with TRBJ1-3; the match to TRBD1 covers 7 bases. The CDR3 has 21 residues. Germline assignment: CDR1 SGDLS and CDR2 YYNGEE. The trim removed 2 bases at V and 4 bases at J, leaving 24 bases unmatched. The entire variable domain, with the rest obtained from reference TRBV9 and TRBJ1-3, is as follows: DSGVTQTPKHLITATGQRVTLRCSPRSGDLSVYWYQQSLDQGLQFLIQYYNGEERAKGNILERFSAQQFPDLHSELNLSSLELGDSALYFCASSVGPGTAYPNELGNTIYFGEGSWLTVV.

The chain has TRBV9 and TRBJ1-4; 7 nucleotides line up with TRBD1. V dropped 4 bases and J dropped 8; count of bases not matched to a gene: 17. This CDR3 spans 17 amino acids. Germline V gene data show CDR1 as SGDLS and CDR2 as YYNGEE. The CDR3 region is CASSSQGDPIFGEKLFF. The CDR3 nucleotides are TGTGCCAGCAGCTCGCAGGGGGACCCAATATTTGGGGAAAAACTGTTTTTT.

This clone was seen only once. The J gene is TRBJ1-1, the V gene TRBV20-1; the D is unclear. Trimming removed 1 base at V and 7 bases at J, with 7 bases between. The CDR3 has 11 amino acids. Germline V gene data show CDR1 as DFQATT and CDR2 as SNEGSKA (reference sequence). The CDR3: CSARVGSEAFF. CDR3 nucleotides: TGCAGTGCTAGAGTTGGCAGTGAAGCTTTCTTT.

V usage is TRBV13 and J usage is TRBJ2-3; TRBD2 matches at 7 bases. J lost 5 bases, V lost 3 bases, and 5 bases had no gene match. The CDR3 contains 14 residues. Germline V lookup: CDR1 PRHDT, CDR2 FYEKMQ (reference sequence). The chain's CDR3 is CASSFAGEGDTQYF. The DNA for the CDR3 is TGTGCCAGCAGCTTCGCGGGGGAGGGAGATACGCAGTATTTT.

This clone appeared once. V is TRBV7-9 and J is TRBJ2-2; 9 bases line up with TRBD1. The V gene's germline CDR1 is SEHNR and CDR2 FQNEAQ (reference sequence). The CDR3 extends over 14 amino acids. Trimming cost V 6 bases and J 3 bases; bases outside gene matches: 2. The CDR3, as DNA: TGTGCCAGCAGGGGGACAGGGCACACCGGGGAGCTGTTTTTT. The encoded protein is CASRGTGHTGELFF.

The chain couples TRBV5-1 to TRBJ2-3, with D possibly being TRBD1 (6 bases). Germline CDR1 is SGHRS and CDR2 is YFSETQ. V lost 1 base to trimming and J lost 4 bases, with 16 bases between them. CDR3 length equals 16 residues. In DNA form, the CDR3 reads TGCGCCAGCAGCTTGTCTGAGGGGGAAGGGTCAGATACGCAGTATTTT. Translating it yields CASSLSEGEGSDTQYF. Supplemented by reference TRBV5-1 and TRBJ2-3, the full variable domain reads KAGVTQTPRYLIKTRGQQVTLSCSPISGHRSVSWYQQTPGQGLQFLFEYFSETQRNKGNFPGRFSGRQFSNSRSEMNVSTLELGDSALYLCASSLSEGEGSDTQYFGPGTRLTVL.

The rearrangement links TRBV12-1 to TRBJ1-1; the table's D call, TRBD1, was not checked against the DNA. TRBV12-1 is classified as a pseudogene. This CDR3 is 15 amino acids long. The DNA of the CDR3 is TGTGCCAGCAGAGAGTCCGGGACAACGAACACTGAAGCTTTCTTT. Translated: CASRESGTTNTEAFF.

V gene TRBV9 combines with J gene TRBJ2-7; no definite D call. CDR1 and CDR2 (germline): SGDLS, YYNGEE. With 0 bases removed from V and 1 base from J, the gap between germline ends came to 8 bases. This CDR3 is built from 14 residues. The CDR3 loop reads CASSVVSGSYEQYF. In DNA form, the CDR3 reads TGTGCCAGCAGCGTAGTATCCGGTTCCTACGAGCAGTACTTC.

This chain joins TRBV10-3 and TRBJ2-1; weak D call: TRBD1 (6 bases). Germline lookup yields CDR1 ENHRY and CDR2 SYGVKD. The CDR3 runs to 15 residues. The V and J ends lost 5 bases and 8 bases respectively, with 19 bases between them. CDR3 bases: TGTGCCATCAGTAAAGTGTCGACAGGATTTGATGAGCAGTTCTTC. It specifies CAISKVSTGFDEQFF.

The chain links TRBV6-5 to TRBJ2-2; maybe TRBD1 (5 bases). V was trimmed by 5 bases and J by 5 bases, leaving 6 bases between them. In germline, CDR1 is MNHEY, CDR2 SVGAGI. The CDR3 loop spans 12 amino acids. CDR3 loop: CASSRQTGELFF. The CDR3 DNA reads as TGTGCCAGCAGTAGACAGACCGGGGAGCTGTTTTTT.

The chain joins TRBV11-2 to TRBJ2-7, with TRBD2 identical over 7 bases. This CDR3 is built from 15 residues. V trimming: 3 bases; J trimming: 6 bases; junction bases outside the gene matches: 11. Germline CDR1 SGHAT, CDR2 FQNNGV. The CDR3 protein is CASSFRTSKGSEQYF. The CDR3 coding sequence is TGTGCCAGCAGCTTTCGGACTAGTAAGGGCTCCGAGCAGTACTTC.

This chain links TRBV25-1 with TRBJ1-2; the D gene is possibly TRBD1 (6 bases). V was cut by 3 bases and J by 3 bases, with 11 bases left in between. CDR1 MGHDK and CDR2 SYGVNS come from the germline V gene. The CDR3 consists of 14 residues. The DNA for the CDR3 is TGTGCCAGCAGTGATTGGGCAGGGGACTATGGCTACACCTTC. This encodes CASSDWAGDYGYTF.

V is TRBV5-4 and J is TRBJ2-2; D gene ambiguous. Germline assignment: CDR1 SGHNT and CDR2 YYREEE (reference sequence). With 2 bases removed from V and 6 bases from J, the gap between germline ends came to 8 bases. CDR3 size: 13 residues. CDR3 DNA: TGTGCCAGCAGCTTAGAGATAGCCGGGGAGCTGTTTTTT. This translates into CASSLEIAGELFF.

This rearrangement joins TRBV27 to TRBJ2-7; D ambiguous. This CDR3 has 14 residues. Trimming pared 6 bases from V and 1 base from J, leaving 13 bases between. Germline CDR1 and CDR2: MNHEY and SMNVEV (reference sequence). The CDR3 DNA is TGTGCCAGCAGCAAGGTTAGCCTTTCCTACGAGCAGTACTTC. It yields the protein CASSKVSLSYEQYF.

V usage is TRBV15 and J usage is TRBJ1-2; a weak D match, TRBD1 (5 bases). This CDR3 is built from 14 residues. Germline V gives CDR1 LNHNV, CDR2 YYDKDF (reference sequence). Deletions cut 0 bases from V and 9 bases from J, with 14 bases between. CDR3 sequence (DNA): TGTGCCACCAGCAGAGATCCAGAAGGGGCTAGCTACACCTTC. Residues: CATSRDPEGASYTF.

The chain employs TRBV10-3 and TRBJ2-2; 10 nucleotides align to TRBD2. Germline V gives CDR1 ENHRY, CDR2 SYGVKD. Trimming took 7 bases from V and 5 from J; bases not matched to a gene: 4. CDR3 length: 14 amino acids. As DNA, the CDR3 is TGTGCCATCACCGGGACTAGCGAAACCGGGGAGCTGTTTTTT. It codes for CAITGTSETGELFF.

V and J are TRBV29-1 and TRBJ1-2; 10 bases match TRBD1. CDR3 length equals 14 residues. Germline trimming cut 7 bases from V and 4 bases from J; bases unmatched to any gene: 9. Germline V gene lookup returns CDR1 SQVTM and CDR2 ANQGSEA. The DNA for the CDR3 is TGCAGCGCTACCGGACAGGGGGATTCCTATGGCTACACCTTC. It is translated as CSATGQGDSYGYTF.

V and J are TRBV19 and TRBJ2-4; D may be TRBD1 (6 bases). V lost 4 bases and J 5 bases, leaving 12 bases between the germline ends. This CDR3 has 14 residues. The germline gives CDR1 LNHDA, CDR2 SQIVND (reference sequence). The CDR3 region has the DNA TGTGCCAGTAGTAACAGGGAGATCGAAAACATTCAGTACTTC. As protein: CASSNREIENIQYF.

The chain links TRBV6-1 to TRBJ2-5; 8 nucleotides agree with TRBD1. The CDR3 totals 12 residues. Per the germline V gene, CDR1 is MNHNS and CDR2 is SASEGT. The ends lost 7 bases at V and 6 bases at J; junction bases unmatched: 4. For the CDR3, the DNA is TGTGCCAGCAAACAGGGGGGACAGACCCAGTACTTC. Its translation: CASKQGGQTQYF.

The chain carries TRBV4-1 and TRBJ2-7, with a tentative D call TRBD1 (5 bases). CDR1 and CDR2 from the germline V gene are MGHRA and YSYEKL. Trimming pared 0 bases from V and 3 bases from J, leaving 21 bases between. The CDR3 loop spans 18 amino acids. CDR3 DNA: TGCGCCAGCAGCCAAGAGGTCTCCTTAGGTCAGGGCGTCTACGAGCAGTACTTC. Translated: CASSQEVSLGQGVYEQYF.

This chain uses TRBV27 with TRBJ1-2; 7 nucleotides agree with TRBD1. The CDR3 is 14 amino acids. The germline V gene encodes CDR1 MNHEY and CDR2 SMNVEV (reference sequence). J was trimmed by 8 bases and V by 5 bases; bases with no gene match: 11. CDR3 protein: CASSRGRGSWGYTF. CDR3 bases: TGTGCCAGCAGTAGAGGCAGGGGGTCGTGGGGCTACACCTTC.

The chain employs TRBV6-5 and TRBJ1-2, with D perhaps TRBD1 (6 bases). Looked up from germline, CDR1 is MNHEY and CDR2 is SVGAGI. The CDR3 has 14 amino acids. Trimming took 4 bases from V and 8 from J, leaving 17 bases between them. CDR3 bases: TGTGCCAGCAGTTCCCGGGGGGGGCCGGGGGGCTACACCTTC. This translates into CASSSRGGPGGYTF.